This T cell receptor (beta chain) was observed in a study of response to subunit inactivated influenza vaccine. Study-wide results and limits: That few new T cells are recruited by each seasonal influenza vaccination was the authors' suggestion.

This CDR3 comprises 13 residues. Germline V lookup: CDR1 SEHNR, CDR2 FQNEAQ (reference sequence). Between the trimmed V and J ends, which lost 4 bases and 6 bases, there was a span of 12 bases. This clonotype showed up many times. The antigen remains undetermined. TCRdb ran MiXCR on the RT-PCR reads and lists one entry per CDR3 protein. There are over 400,000 distinct CDR3 sequences in the sample; approximately 11% occur only once, and about 12% lies in the top ten. V usage is TRBV7-9 and J usage is TRBJ2-5; D possibly corresponds to TRBD1 (6 bases). The sequence came from a man aged 50 or older who received an inactivated influenza vaccine. Sequenced material: PBMCs from blood, taken about 6 weeks after vaccination. DNA of the CDR3: TGTGCCAGCAGCTCACAGGGAAGGCAGACCCAGTACTTC. Protein sequence: CASSSQGRQTQYF. Using reference TRBV7-9 and TRBJ2-5 for the parts outside the CDR3, the full variable domain is DTGVSQNPRHKITKRGQNVTFRCDPISEHNRLYWYRQTLGQGPEFLTYFQNEAQLEKSRLLSDRFSAERPKGSFSTLEIQRTEQGDSAMYLCASSSQGRQTQYFGPGTRLLVL.